The rows below give T cell receptor beta chains drawn from one sample of a study of blood T cell repertoires in COVID-19. The protocol was immunoSEQ multiplex PCR, while the TCRdb copy is restricted to in-frame clones and leaves out a portion. Of about 290,000 clones in the sample, around 90% were seen once. Input material: peripheral blood. These TCRs come from a woman between 40 and 50 years old who had recovered from COVID-19. Both conserved end residues are part of each CDR3. D genes are given only for firm matches. The size entry is marked missing in some rows and otherwise reads once, few, many or a size class.

j_call	d_call	clone_size	v_call	cdr3_aa	cdr3_nt
TRBJ1-2	TRBD1	NA	TRBV28	CASSPGTANYGYTF	TGTGCCAGCAGTCCCGGGACAGCTAACTATGGCTACACCTTC
TRBJ2-2	NA	NA	TRBV9	CASSVATGINTGELFF	TGTGCCAGCAGCGTAGCGACGGGAATAAACACCGGGGAGCTGTTTTTT
TRBJ2-1	NA	NA	TRBV7-6	CASSLATAASYNEQFF	TGTGCCAGCAGCTTAGCGACGGCGGCCTCCTACAATGAGCAGTTCTTC
TRBJ1-2	NA	NA	TRBV5-1	CASSFARQGPIYGYTF	TGCGCCAGCAGCTTCGCCCGGCAGGGTCCCATCTATGGCTACACCTTC
TRBJ2-2	TRBD1	few	TRBV19	CASRPGTGYPGELFF	TGTGCCAGTCGACCCGGGACAGGGTATCCCGGGGAGCTGTTTTTT
TRBJ2-1	TRBD2	few	TRBV27	CASSLGLAGDYNEQFF	TGTGCCAGCAGTTTAGGACTAGCGGGAGACTACAATGAGCAGTTCTTC
TRBJ1-5	TRBD1	NA	TRBV28	CASSFLGTEPPQPQHF	TGTGCCAGCAGTTTCCTTGGGACAGAGCCTCCTCAGCCCCAGCATTTT
TRBJ2-7	NA	NA	TRBV5-1	CASSLAFYEQYF	TGCGCCAGCAGCTTGGCCTTTTACGAGCAGTACTTC
TRBJ1-1	NA	NA	TRBV18	CASSPPGGASEAFF	TGTGCCAGCTCACCACCGGGAGGGGCGAGTGAAGCTTTCTTT
TRBJ2-7	TRBD1	NA	TRBV4-1	CASSQLQGALGEQYF	TGCGCCAGCAGCCAGCTACAGGGGGCGCTAGGCGAGCAGTACTTC
TRBJ2-7	TRBD1	NA	TRBV7-9	CASSPVGQGYEQYF	TGTGCCAGCAGCCCAGTGGGACAGGGCTACGAGCAGTACTTC
TRBJ2-7	TRBD2	NA	TRBV7-8	CASSSSLAANSYEQYF	TGTGCCAGCAGCTCCTCACTAGCGGCAAACTCCTACGAGCAGTACTTC
TRBJ2-7	NA	NA	TRBV7-9	CASSLAGSGLGEQYF	TGTGCCAGCAGCTTAGCTGGGTCGGGACTTGGCGAGCAGTACTTC
TRBJ2-1	NA	NA	TRBV2	CASSGRVAGSGEQFF	TGTGCCAGCAGCGGTCGGGTAGCAGGGTCCGGTGAGCAGTTCTTC
TRBJ2-7	NA	once	TRBV6-6	CASSYTDMGEQYF	TGTGCCAGCAGTTACACGGACATGGGGGAGCAGTACTTC
TRBJ2-7	NA	few	TRBV7-8	CASSHGYEQYF	TGTGCCAGCAGCCACGGCTACGAGCAGTACTTC
TRBJ1-5	TRBD1	NA	TRBV10-2	CASSVTGGQPQHF	TGCGCCAGCAGTGTGACAGGGGGCCAGCCCCAGCATTTT
TRBJ2-7	NA	NA	TRBV7-9	CASSSRDSSPNEQYF	TGTGCCAGCAGCTCGCGGGACAGCTCCCCTAACGAGCAGTACTTC
TRBJ2-1	NA	NA	TRBV6-5	CASSYSASSYNEQFF	TGTGCCAGCAGTTACTCTGCGAGCTCCTACAATGAGCAGTTCTTC
TRBJ2-5	TRBD1	NA	TRBV24-1	CATSDPWTGGLQETQYF	TGTGCCACCAGTGATCCGTGGACAGGGGGGCTTCAAGAGACCCAGTACTTC
TRBJ2-7	NA	NA	TRBV7-5	CARSLGSAGNEQYF	TGTGCCAGAAGCTTAGGCTCGGCAGGGAACGAGCAGTACTTC
TRBJ1-2	TRBD1	NA	TRBV6-6	CASSSADRSFGYTF	TGTGCCAGCAGTTCCGCGGACAGGTCGTTTGGCTACACCTTC
TRBJ2-3	TRBD2	NA	TRBV2	CASSVGLAGVADTQYF	TGTGCCAGCAGTGTTGGACTAGCGGGAGTCGCAGATACGCAGTATTTT
TRBJ2-7	NA	NA	TRBV5-1	CASSLAVRGQHYEQYF	TGCGCCAGCAGCTTGGCCGTCCGTGGACAGCACTACGAGCAGTACTTC
TRBJ2-3	TRBD2	NA	TRBV2	CASSETLAGEGTQYF	TGTGCCAGCAGTGAGACCCTAGCGGGAGAGGGTACGCAGTATTTT
TRBJ2-7	TRBD2	NA	TRBV9	CASSPRTSSLYEQYF	TGTGCCAGCAGCCCACGGACTAGCAGCTTGTACGAGCAGTACTTC
TRBJ2-7	TRBD1	NA	TRBV11-2	CASSFERGQPSYEQYF	TGTGCCAGCAGCTTCGAACGGGGACAGCCCTCCTACGAGCAGTACTTC
TRBJ1-1	NA	NA	TRBV11-3	CASSLGGGIEAFF	TGTGCCAGCAGCTTAGGGGGGGGAATCGAAGCTTTCTTT
TRBJ2-3	NA	NA	TRBV24-1	CATSAPLGEAGTPGKTDTQYF	TGTGCCACCAGTGCCCCCCTGGGGGAGGCAGGGACTCCTGGCAAAACAGATACGCAGTATTTT
TRBJ2-1	TRBD2	NA	TRBV5-1	CASNGGREKADNEQFF	TGCGCCAGCAATGGGGGGAGGGAGAAAGCGGACAATGAGCAGTTCTTC
TRBJ2-2	NA	NA	TRBV5-1	CASSNQNTGELFF	TGCGCCAGCAGCAATCAGAACACCGGGGAGCTGTTTTTT
TRBJ2-1	NA	NA	TRBV3-1/TRBV3-2	CASSPPPPADISEQFF	TGTGCCAGCAGCCCCCCACCACCGGCAGACATCTCGGAGCAGTTCTTC
TRBJ1-3	TRBD1	few	TRBV4-1	CASSQGQGNSGNTIYF	TGCGCCAGCAGCCAAGGACAGGGAAACTCTGGAAACACCATATATTTT
TRBJ2-5	NA	NA	TRBV7-6	CASSSSGRGFQETQYF	TGTGCCAGCAGCTCCAGCGGGCGGGGCTTCCAAGAGACCCAGTACTTC
TRBJ1-3	TRBD1	NA	TRBV2	CASSKGQGGSGNTIYF	TGTGCCAGCTCAAAAGGACAGGGGGGGTCTGGAAACACCATATATTTT
TRBJ2-7	NA	NA	TRBV10-3	CAISFEGSSYEQYF	TGTGCCATCAGTTTCGAGGGAAGCTCCTACGAGCAGTACTTC
TRBJ2-7	TRBD1	NA	TRBV11-2	CASSLGTGNYEQYF	TGTGCCAGCAGCTTAGGGACAGGGAACTACGAGCAGTACTTC
TRBJ2-3	NA	NA	TRBV2	CASSAGLPADTQYF	TGTGCCAGCAGTGCGGGATTACCTGCAGATACGCAGTATTTT
TRBJ2-1	TRBD2	many	TRBV18	CASSRNSGRALYNEQFF	TGTGCCAGCTCACGAAATAGCGGGAGGGCCCTCTACAATGAGCAGTTCTTC
TRBJ2-5	NA	NA	TRBV28	CASSPPAGRETQYF	TGTGCCAGCAGTCCCCCCGCAGGGCGAGAGACCCAGTACTTC
TRBJ1-1	NA	NA	TRBV25-1	CASSEQAGNTEAFF	TGTGCCAGCAGTGAACAGGCGGGGAACACTGAAGCTTTCTTT
TRBJ1-5	NA	NA	TRBV2	CASNAAGSNQPQHF	TGTGCCAGCAATGCGGCGGGCAGCAATCAGCCCCAGCATTTT
TRBJ1-5	TRBD1	once	TRBV6-1	CASSAARGLNSNQPQHF	TGTGCCAGCAGTGCGGCCAGGGGGCTCAATAGCAATCAGCCCCAGCATTTT
TRBJ2-3	TRBD1	NA	TRBV6-5	CASSPDRSWGDTQYF	TGTGCCAGCAGTCCGGACAGGTCCTGGGGGGATACGCAGTATTTT